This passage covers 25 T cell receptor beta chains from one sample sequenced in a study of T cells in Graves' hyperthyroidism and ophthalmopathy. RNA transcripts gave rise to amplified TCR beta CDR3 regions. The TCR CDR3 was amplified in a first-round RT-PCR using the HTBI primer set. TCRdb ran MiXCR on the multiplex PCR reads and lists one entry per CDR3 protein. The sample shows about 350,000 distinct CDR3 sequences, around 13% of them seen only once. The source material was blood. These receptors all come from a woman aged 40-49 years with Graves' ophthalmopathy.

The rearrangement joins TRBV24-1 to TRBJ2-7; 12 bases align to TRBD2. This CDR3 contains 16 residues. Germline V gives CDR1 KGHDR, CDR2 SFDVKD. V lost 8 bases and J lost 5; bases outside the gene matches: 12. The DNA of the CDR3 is TGTGCCACCAAAGAACTAGCGGGAGGCCAACTTAACGAGCAGTACTTC. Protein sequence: CATKELAGGQLNEQYF.

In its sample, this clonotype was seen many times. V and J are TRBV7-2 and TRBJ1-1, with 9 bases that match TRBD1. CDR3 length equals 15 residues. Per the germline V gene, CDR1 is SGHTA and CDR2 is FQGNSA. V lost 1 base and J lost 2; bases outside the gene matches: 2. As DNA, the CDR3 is TGTGCCAGCAGCTTAGACAGGGGGCAAAACACTGAAGCTTTCTTT. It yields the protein CASSLDRGQNTEAFF.

The CDR3 nucleotides are TGTGCCAGCAGCTTGGCAAGGGAAGATACGCAGTATTTT. Translation: CASSLAREDTQYF. The V call is TRBV5-4, the J call TRBJ2-3; D gene unclear. This CDR3 comprises 13 residues. V was cut by 0 bases and J by 5 bases, with 7 bases left in between. CDR1 SGHNT and CDR2 YYREEE come from the germline V gene (reference sequence).

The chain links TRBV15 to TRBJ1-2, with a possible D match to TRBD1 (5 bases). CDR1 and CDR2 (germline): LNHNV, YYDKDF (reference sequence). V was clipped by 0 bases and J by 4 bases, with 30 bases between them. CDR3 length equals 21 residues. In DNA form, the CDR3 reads TGTGCCACCAGCAGAGATTCCTTTGGGAACAGGATATACCCGGACGGCTATGGCTACACCTTC. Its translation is CATSRDSFGNRIYPDGYGYTF. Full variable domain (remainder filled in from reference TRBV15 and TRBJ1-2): DAMVIQNPRYQVTQFGKPVTLSCSQTLNHNVMYWYQQKSSQAPKLLFHYYDKDFNNEADTPDNFQSRRPNTSFCFLDIRSPGLGDTAMYLCATSRDSFGNRIYPDGYGYTFGSGTRLTVV.

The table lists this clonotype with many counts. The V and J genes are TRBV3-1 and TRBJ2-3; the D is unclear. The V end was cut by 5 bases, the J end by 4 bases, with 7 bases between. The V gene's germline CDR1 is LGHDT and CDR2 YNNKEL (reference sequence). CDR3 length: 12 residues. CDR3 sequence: CASSTLSDTQYF. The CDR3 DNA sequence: TGTGCCAGCAGCACCCTATCAGATACGCAGTATTTT.

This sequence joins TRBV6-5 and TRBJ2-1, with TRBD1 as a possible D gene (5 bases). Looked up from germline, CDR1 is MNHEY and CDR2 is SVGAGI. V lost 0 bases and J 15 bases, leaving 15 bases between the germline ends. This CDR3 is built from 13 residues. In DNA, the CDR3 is TGTGCCAGCAGTTACTCGGGGCTAGATTGGCTGTTCTTC. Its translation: CASSYSGLDWLFF.

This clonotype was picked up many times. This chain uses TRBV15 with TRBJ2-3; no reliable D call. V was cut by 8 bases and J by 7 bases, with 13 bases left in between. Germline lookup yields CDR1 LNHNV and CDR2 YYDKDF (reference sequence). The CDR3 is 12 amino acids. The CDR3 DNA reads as TGTGCCACCTCGAGGCAGGCGAATACGCAGTATTTT. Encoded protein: CATSRQANTQYF.

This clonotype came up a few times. The CDR3 loop is CAWAKDRGQGGYTF. The CDR3 nucleotides read TGTGCCTGGGCAAAGGACAGGGGGCAAGGTGGCTACACCTTC. The chain combines TRBV30 with TRBJ1-2, with 11 bases that match TRBD1. The trim removed 5 bases at V and 7 bases at J, leaving 9 bases unmatched. CDR1 and CDR2 (germline): GTSNPN, SVGIG (reference sequence). This CDR3 region has 14 residues. Using reference TRBV30 and TRBJ1-2 for the parts outside the CDR3, the full variable domain is SQTIHQWPATLVQPVGSPLSLECTVEGTSNPNLYWYRQAAGRGLQLLFYSVGIGQISSEVPQNLSASRPQDRQFILSSKKLLLSDSGFYLCAWAKDRGQGGYTFGSGTRLTVV.

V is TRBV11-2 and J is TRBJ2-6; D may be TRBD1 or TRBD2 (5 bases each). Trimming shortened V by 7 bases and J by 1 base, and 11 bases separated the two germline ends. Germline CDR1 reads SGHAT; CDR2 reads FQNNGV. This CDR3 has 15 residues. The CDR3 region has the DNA TGTGCCAGCACCCTCTGGGGGTCTGGGGCCAACGTCCTGACTTTC. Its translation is CASTLWGSGANVLTF. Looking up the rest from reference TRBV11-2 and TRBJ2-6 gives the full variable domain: EAGVAQSPRYKIIEKRQSVAFWCNPISGHATLYWYQQILGQGPKLLIQFQNNGVVDDSQLPKDRFSAERLKGVDSTLKIQPAKLEDSAVYLCASTLWGSGANVLTFGAGSRLTVL.

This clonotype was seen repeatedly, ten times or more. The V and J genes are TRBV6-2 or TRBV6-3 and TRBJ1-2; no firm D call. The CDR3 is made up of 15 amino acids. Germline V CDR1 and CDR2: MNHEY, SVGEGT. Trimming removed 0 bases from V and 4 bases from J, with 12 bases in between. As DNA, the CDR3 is TGTGCCAGCAGTTACTCGAGAGGTGCTTTCTATGGCTACACCTTC. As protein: CASSYSRGAFYGYTF.

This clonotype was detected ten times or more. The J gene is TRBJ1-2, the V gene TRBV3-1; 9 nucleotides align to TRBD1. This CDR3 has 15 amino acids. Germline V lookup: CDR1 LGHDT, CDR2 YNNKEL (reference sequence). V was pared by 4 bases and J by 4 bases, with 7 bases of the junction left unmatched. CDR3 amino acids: CASSLAGQGTYGYTF. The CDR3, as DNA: TGTGCCAGCAGCCTAGCGGGACAGGGAACCTATGGCTACACCTTC.

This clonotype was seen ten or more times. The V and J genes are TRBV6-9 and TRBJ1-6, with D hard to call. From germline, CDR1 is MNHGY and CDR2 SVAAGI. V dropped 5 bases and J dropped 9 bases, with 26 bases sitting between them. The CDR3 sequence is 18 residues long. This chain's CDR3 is CASSDGPTTRRNGSPLHF. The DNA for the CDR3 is TGTGCCAGCAGTGACGGACCGACCACCCGTCGGAATGGTTCACCCCTCCACTTT.

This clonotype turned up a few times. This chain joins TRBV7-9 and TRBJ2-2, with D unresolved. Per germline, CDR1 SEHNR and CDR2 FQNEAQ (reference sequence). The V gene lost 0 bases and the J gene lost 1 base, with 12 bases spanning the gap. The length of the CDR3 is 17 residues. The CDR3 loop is CASSLALGPLNTGELFF. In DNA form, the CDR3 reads TGTGCCAGCAGCTTAGCGCTAGGCCCCCTGAACACCGGGGAGCTGTTTTTT.

The CDR3 nucleotides are TGCAGTGCTAGTTTCCGGACGGCCGGCCCCTACGAGCAGTACTTC. It translates to CSASFRTAGPYEQYF. The V call is TRBV20-1, the J call TRBJ2-7; D gene uncertain. Germline CDR1 reads DFQATT; CDR2 reads SNEGSKA (reference sequence). This CDR3 comprises 15 residues. Trimming removed 3 bases from V and 2 bases from J, with 17 bases in between.

This chain's CDR3 is CASSWAGRAYNEQFF. CDR3 coding DNA: TGTGCCAGTAGCTGGGCGGGAAGGGCCTACAATGAGCAGTTCTTC. V usage is TRBV19 and J usage is TRBJ2-1; tentatively, D is TRBD2 (6 bases). Trimming left V 6 bases short and J 2 bases short, with 14 bases between. The CDR3 is 15 amino acids. The germline V gene has CDR1 LNHDA and CDR2 SQIVND (reference sequence).

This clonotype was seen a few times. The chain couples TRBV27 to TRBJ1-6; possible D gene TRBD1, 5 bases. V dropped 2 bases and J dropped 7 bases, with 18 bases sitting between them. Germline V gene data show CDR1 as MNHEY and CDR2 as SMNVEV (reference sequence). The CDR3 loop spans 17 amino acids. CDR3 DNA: TGTGCCAGCAGTTTAACGGCGGGACCAGTAAAAAATTCACCCCTCCACTTT. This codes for CASSLTAGPVKNSPLHF.

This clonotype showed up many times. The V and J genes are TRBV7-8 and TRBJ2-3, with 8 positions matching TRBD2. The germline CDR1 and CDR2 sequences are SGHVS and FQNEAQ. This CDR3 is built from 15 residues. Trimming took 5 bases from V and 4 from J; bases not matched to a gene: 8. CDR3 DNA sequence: TGTGCCAGCAGCCAACAAGCGGGGGTGGCAGATACGCAGTATTTT. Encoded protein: CASSQQAGVADTQYF.

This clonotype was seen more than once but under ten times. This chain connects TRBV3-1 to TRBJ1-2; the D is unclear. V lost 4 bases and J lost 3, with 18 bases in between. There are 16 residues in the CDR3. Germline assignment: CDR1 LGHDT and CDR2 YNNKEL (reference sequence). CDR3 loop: CASSPVGVSRDYGYTF. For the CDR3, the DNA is TGTGCCAGCAGCCCGGTCGGTGTTAGTCGCGACTATGGCTACACCTTC.

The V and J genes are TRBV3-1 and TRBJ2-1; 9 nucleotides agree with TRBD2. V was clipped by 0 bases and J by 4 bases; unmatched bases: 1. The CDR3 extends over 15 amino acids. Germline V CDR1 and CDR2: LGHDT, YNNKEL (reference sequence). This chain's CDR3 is CASSQDSGGYNEQFF. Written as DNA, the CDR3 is TGTGCCAGCAGCCAAGATAGCGGGGGATACAATGAGCAGTTCTTC.

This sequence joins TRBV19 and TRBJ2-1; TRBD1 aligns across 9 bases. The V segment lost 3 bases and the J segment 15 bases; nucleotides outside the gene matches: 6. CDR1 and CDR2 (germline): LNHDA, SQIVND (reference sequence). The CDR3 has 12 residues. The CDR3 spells CASSISRDRVFF. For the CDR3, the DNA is TGTGCCAGTAGTATCTCTAGGGACAGGGTGTTCTTC.

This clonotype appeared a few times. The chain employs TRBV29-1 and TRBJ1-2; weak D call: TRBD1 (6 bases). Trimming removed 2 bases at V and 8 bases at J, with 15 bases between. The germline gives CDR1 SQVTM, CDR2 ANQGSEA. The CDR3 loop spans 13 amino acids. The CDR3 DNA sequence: TGCAGCGTTGAACTGGGACACCCGAGGGGCTACACCTTC. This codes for CSVELGHPRGYTF.

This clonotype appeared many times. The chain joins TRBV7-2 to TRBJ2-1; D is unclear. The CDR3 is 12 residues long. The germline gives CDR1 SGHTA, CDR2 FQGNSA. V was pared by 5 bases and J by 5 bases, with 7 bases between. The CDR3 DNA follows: TGTGCCAGCAGCCGCGCGAACAATGAGCAGTTCTTC. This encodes CASSRANNEQFF.

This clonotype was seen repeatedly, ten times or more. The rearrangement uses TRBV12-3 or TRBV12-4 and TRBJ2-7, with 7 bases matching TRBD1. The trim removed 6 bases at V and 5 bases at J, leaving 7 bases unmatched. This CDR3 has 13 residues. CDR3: CASRNDRENEQYF. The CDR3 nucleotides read TGTGCCAGCAGGAACGACAGGGAAAACGAGCAGTACTTC.

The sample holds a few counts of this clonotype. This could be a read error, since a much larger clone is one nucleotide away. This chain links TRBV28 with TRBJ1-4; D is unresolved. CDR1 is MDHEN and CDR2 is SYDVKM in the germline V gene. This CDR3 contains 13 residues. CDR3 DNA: TGTCCCAGCAGCCCACCTTATAATGAAAAACTGTTTTTT. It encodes CPSSPPYNEKLFF.

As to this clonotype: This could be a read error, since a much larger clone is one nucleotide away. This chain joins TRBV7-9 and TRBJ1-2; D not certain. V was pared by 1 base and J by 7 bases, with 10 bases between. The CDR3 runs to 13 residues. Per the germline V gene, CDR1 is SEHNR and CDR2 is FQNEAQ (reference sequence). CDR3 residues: CASSLGVTVGYTF. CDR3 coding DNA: TGTGCCAGCAGCTTAGGAGTGACGGTTGGCTACACCTTC.